This T cell receptor beta chain was recorded in a study of blood T cell repertoires in COVID-19. CDR1 and CDR2 (germline): GTSNPN, SVGIG (reference sequence). V lost 0 bases and J 1 base, leaving 13 bases between the germline ends. The CDR3 is 15 residues long. Sequencing used immunoSEQ multiplex PCR; TCRdb keeps in-frame clones, though not all of them. Of some 150,000 clones in the sample, about 87% were seen once. The specimen sequenced was peripheral blood. This sequence joins TRBV30 and TRBJ2-7; the D gene is possibly TRBD2 (6 bases). The TCR comes from a woman of 80 years or more with acute or convalescent COVID-19. The CDR3 nucleotides read TGTGCCTGGAGTGTCGGGACGGACTATTCCTACGAGCAGTACTTC. This encodes CAWSVGTDYSYEQYF. The full variable domain, with the rest looked up from reference TRBV30 and TRBJ2-7, is SQTIHQWPATLVQPVGSPLSLECTVEGTSNPNLYWYRQAAGRGLQLLFYSVGIGQISSEVPQNLSASRPQDRQFILSSKKLLLSDSGFYLCAWSVGTDYSYEQYFGPGTRLTVT.